The source of this T cell receptor beta chain is a study of blood T cell repertoires in COVID-19 (dated by TCRdb to 2019 to 2021). General notes on the study: Samples covering the acute and convalescent phases of COVID-19 were provided by collaborators in the United States, Italy and Spain. The material from the prospective study consisted of cDNA or gDNA derived from T cells, B-cell-depleted T cells, or PBMCs. The dataset comprised deeply sampled blood TCRbeta repertoires from subjects exposed to, actively infected with, or recovered from COVID-19. The repertoires were made available in a free public database intended to serve as a resource for research on the immune response to SARS-CoV-2. Samples came from the ongoing ImmuneRACE study (first 160 participants) plus 1,254 subjects from 6 global collaborators. Nearly every sample came with metadata listing a de-identified subject ID, COVID-19 status, age in years and sex. Where available, HLA class I and class II types were obtained from metadata supplied by the sample provider rather than from assay-based typing. Summary of the overall study and its limitations: The quantity of clinical and demographic metadata differed by source and by participant and was supplied without curation.

The immunoSEQ Assay, a bias-controlled multiplex PCR, was used to amplify TCRbeta CDR3 regions from genomic DNA. From the authors' description of their analysis: Nucleated cell counts per sample were estimated from amplification of reference gene primers within the assay. To quantify the absolute abundance of each unique TCRbeta CDR3 rearrangement, sequence reads were collapsed and filtered. For each sample, productive Simpson clonality was calculated as the square root of Simpson's diversity index over productive rearrangements. TCRdb took this table from immuneACCESS and kept in-frame rearrangements with V and J called. Such tables lack part of the clones; where checked against another copy, unresolved V genes explain under half of the gap, and the rest is unexplained. That table supplies the V and J calls and clone size; D and trimming were determined from the DNA. In this sample the table shows over 200,000 clones, about 83% of which occur a single time. The ten largest account for roughly 1.3% of the sample.

One collaborating source in Seattle enrolled patients during active infection and followed them longitudinally through the course of disease. Collaborating institutions collected whole blood in K2EDTA tubes following their own protocols. Collaborator samples were shipped for TCRbeta analysis as frozen whole blood, isolated PBMCs, or DNA extracted from either sample type. Germline trimming: 7 bases from V, 6 bases from J; junction bases outside gene matches: 2. Reading from cysteine to phenylalanine, the CDR3 counts 12 amino acids. Of all the DNA, just the CDR3 is kept, 36 bases in frame from base 1. The germline V gene gives CDR1 as SNHLY and CDR2 as FYNNEI. This clone showed up just a few times. Its antigen is still unknown. No much larger clone exists at a distance of one base, and base qualities are not known.

Sequenced input: peripheral blood. The source is a woman aged 25 to 39 with COVID-19, enrolled during active disease. The chain links TRBV2 with TRBJ1-2; TRBD1 aligns with 10 central bases. The CDR3 has the sequence CASIGTGDGYTF. The nucleotide sequence is given as TGTGCCAGCATTGGGACAGGGGATGGCTACACCTTC. With the rest looked up from the reference TRBV2 and TRBJ1-2 genes rather than sequenced, the full variable domain is EPEVTQTPSHQVTQMGQEVILRCVPISNHLYFYWYRQILGQKVEFLVSFYNNEISEKSEIFDDQFSVERPDGSNFTLKIRSTKLEDSAMYFCASIGTGDGYTFGSGTRLTVV.